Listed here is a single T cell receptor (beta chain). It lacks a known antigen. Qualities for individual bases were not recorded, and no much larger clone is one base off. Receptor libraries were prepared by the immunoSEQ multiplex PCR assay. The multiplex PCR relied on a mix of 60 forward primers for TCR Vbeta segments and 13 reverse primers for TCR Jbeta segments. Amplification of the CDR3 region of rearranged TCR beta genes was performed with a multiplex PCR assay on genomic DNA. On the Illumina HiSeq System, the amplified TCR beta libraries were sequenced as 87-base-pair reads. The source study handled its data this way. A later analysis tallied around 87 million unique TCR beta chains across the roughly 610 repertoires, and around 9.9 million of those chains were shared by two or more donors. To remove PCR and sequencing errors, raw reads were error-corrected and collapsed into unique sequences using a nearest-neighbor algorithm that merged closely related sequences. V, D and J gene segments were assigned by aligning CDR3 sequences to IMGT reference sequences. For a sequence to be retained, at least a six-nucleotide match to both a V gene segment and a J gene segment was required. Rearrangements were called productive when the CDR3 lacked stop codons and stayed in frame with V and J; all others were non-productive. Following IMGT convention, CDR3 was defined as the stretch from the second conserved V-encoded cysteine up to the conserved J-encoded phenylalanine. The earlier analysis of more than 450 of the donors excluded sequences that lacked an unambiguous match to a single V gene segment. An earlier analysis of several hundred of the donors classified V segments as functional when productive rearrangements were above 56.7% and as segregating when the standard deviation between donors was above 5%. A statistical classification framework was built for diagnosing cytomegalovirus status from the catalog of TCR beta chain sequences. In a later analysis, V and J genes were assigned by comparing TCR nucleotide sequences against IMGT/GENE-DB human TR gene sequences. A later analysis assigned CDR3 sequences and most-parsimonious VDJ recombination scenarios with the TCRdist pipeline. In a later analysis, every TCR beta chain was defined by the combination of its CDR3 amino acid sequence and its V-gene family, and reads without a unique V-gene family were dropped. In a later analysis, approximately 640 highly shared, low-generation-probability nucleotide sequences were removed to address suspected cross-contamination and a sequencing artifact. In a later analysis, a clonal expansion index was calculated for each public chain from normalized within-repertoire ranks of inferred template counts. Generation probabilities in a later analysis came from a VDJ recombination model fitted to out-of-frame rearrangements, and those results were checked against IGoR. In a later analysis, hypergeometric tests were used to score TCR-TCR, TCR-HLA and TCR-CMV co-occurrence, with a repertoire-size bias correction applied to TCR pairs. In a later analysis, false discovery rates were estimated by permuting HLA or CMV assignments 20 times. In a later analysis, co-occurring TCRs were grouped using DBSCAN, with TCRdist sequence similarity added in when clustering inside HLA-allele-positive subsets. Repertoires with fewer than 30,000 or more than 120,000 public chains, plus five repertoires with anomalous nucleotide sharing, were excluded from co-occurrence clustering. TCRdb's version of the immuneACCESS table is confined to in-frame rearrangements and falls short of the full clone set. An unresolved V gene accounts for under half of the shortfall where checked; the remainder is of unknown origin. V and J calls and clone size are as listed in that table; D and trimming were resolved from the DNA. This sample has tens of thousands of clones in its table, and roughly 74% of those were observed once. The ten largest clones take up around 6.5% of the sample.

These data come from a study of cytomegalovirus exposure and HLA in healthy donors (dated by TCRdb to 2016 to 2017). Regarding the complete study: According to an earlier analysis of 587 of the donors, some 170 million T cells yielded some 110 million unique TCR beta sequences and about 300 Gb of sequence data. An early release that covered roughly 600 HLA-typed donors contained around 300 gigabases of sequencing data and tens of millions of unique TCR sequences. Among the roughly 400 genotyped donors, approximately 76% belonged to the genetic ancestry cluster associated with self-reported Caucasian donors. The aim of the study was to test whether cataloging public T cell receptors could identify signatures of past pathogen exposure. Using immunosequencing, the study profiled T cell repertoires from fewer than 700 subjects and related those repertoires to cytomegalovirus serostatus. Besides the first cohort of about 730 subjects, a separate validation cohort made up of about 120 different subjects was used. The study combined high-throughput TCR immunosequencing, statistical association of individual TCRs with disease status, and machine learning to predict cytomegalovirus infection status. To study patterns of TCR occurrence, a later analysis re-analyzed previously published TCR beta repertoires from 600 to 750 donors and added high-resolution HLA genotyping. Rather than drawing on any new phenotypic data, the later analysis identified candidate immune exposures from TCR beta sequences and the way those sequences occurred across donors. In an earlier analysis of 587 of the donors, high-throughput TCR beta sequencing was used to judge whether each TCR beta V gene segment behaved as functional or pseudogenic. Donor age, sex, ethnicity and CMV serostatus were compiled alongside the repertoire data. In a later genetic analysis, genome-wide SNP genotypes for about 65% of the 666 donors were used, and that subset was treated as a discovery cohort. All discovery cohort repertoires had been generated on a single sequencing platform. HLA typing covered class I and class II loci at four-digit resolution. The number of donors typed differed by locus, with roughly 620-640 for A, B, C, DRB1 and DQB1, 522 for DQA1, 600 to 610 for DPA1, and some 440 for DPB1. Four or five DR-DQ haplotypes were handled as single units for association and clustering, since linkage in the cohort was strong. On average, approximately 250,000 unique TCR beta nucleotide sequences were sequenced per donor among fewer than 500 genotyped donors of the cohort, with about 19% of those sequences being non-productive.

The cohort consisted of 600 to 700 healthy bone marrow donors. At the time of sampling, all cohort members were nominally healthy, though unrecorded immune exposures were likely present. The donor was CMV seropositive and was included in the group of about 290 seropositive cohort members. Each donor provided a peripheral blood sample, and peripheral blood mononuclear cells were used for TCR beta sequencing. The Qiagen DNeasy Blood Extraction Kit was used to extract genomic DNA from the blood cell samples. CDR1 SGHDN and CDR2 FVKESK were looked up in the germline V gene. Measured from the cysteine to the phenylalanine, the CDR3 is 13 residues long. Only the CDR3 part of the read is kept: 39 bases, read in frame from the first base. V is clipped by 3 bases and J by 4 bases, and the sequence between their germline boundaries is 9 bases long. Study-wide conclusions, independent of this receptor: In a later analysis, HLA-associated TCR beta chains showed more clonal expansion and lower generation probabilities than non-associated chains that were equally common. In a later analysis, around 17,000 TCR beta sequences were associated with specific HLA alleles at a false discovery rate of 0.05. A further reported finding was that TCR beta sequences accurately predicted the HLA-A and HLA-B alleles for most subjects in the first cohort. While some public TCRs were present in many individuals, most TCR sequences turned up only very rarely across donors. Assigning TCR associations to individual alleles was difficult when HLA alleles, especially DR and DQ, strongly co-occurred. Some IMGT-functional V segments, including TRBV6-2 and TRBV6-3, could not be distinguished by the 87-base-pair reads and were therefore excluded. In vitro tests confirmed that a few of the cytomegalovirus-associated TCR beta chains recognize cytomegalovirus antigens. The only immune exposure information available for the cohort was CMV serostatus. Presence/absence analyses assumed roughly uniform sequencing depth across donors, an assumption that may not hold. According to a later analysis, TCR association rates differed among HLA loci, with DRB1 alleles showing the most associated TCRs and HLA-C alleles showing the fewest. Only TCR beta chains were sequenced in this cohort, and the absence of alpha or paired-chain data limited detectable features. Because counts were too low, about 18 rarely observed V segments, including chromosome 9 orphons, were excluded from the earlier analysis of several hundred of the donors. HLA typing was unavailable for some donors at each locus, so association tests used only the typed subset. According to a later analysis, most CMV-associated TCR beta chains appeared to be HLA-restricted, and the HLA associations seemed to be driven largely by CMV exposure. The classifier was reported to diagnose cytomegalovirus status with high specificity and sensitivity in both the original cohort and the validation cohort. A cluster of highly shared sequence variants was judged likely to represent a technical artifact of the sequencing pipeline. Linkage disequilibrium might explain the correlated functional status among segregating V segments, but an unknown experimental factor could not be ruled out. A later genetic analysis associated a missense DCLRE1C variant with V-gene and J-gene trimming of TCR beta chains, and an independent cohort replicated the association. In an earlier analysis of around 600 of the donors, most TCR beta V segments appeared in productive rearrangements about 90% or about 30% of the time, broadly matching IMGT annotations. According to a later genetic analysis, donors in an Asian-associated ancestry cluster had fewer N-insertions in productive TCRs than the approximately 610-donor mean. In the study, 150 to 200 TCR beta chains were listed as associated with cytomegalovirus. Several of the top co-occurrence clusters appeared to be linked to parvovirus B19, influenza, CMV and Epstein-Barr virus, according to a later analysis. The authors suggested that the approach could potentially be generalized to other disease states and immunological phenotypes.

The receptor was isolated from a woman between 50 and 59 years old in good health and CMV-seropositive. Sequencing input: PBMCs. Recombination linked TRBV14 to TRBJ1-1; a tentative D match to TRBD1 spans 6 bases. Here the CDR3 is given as CASSHARGTEAFF. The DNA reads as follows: TGTGCCAGCAGCCATGCCAGGGGCACTGAAGCTTTCTTT.